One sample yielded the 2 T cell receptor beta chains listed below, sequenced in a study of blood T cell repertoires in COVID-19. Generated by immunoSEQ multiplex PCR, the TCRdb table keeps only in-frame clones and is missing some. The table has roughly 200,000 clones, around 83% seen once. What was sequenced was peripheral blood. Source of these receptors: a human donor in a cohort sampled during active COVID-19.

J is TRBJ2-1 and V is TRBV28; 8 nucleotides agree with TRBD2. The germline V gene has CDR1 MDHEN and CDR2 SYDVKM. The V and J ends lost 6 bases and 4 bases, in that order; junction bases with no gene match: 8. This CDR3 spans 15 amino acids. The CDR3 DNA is TGTGCCAGCAGACCCAAGCGGGAGAAGTACAATGAGCAGTTCTTC. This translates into CASRPKREKYNEQFF.

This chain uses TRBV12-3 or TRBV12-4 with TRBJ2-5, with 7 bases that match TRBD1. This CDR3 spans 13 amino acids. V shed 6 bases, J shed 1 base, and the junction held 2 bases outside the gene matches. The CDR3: CASRNRGQETQYF. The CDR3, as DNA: TGTGCCAGCAGAAACAGGGGCCAAGAGACCCAGTACTTC.